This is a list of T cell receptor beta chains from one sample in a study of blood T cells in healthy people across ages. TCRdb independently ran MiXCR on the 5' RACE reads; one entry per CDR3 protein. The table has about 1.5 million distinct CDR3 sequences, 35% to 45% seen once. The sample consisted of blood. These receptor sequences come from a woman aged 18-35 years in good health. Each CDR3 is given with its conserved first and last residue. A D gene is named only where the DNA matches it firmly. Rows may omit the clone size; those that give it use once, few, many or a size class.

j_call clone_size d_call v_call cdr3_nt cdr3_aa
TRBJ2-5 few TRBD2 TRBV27 TGTGCCAGCAGTTTATCGATTGGACTAGGGCTAGAGACCCAGTACTTC CASSLSIGLGLETQYF
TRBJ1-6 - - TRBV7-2 TGTGCCAGCAGCTTATCGGGGCCTAATTCACCCCTCCACTTT CASSLSGPNSPLHF
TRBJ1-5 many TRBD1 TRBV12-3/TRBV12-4 TGTGCCAGCAGTCTTGACAGGGGGCATAATCAGCCCCAGCATTTT CASSLDRGHNQPQHF
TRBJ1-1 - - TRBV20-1 TGCAGTGCTAGTGTCGGGGGCGCATCGGACACTGAAGCTTTCTTT CSASVGGASDTEAFF
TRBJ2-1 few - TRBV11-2 TGTGCCAGCAGCAAAAACTACAATGAGCAGTTCTTC CASSKNYNEQFF
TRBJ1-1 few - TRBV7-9 TGTGCCAGCAGCCTAGGGAGGAGTGAAGCTTTCTTT CASSLGRSEAFF
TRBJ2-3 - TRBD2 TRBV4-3 TGCGCCAGCAGCCAATATCTAGCGGGGGGTAGAGCTACGCAGTATTTT CASSQYLAGGRATQYF
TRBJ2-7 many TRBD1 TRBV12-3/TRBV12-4 TGTGCCAGCAGTTCGACAGGGGAAAGTCAAAGGTCCTACGAGCAGTACTTC CASSSTGESQRSYEQYF
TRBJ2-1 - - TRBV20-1 TGCAGTGCTAGGACTAGAGGTCCTTCAATCATTGAGCAGTTCTTC CSARTRGPSIIEQFF
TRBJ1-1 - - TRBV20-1 TGCAGTGCTAGCCACAGGAACACTGAAGCTTTCTTT CSASHRNTEAFF
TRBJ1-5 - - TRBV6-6 TGTGCCAGCAGTTACGGCAGGGACGGAAATCAGCCCCAGCATTTT CASSYGRDGNQPQHF
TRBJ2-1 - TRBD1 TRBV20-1 TGCAGTGCCCCACCGAACAGGGGCGGGTACAATGAGCAGTTCTTC CSAPPNRGGYNEQFF
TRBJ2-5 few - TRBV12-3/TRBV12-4 TGTGCCAGCAGTCATAGACACCAAGAGACCCAGTACTTC CASSHRHQETQYF
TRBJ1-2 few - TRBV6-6 TGTGCCAGCAGTTGTCCGGAGTGCTATGGCTATACCTTC CASSCPECYGYTF
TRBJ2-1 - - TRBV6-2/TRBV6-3 TGTGCCAGCAGTTACTACCGCGAAGACAATGAGCAGTTCTTC CASSYYREDNEQFF
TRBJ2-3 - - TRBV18 TGTGCCAGCTCACAGAGGGAGGAGGCAGATACGCAGTATTTT CASSQREEADTQYF
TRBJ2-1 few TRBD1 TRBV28 TGTGCCAGCAGTTTTCCGACAGGGGGAACGTTCTTC CASSFPTGGTFF
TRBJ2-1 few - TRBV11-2 TGTGCCAGCAGCTTATTCCCCTCCGCCGATGAGCAGTTCTTC CASSLFPSADEQFF
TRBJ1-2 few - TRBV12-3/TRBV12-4 TGTGCCAGCAGTCGGGGCAGAACCGGTGACTATGGCTACACCTTC CASSRGRTGDYGYTF
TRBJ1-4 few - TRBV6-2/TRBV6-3 TGTGCCAGCAGAAATCCGGGGGACGGAACTGAAAAACTGTTTTTT CASRNPGDGTEKLFF
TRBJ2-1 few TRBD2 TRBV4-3 TGCGCCAGCAGCCAAGATGGGACTAGCTTCTACAATGAGCAGTTCTTC CASSQDGTSFYNEQFF
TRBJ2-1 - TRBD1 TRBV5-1 TGCGCCAGCAGCTTCTGGGACAGAGAGTACAATGAGCAGTTCTTC CASSFWDREYNEQFF
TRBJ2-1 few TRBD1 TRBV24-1 TGTGCCACCAGTATCATGGGGGACAGCAATGAGCAGTTCTTC CATSIMGDSNEQFF
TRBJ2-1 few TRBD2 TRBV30 TGTGCCTGGAGTGTTCTAGCGGGAGCGGATGAGCAGTTCTTC CAWSVLAGADEQFF
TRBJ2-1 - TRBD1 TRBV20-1 TGCAGTGCCCAGGACAGGGGGAAAATTTTGTACAATGAGCAGTTCTTC CSAQDRGKILYNEQFF
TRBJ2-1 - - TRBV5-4 TGTGCCAGCAGCCCCCCAGGTTCCCCTACCAATGAGCAGTTCTTC CASSPPGSPTNEQFF
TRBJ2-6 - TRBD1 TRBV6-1 TGTGCCAGCAGGACACGTATACCGGGACAGGGGCTCTCTGGGGCCAACGTCCTGACTTTC CASRTRIPGQGLSGANVLTF
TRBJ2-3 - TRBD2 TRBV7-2 TGTGCCTGCAGCAATCCACTAGCGGGGGGCACAGATACGCAGTATTTT CACSNPLAGGTDTQYF
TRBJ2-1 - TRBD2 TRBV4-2 TGTGCCAGCAGCCAAGTGCCACTAGCGCCGAGCTCCTACAATGAGCAGTTCTTC CASSQVPLAPSSYNEQFF
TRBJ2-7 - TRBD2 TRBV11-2 TGTGCCAGCAGCACCCCGAGAACTAGCGTCTTAAGGGTCGAGCAGTACTTC CASSTPRTSVLRVEQYF
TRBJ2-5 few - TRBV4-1 TGCGCCAGCAGCCAAGCGCAGACCAAAGAGACCCAGTACTTC CASSQAQTKETQYF
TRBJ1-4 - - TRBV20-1 TGCAGTGCTCCTCGCGGTGAAAAACTGTTTTTT CSAPRGEKLFF
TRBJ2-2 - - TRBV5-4 TGTGCCAGCGGGACTGCGCCGAACACCGGGGAGCTGTTTTTT CASGTAPNTGELFF
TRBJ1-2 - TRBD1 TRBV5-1 TGCGCCAACAGCTTGGACAGGGACGGCTACACCTTC CANSLDRDGYTF
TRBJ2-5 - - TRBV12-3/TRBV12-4 TGTGCCAGCAGAGCCCCGGGACGGCATGTTTTAGAGACCCAGTACTTC CASRAPGRHVLETQYF
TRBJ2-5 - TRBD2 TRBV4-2 TGTGCCAGCAGCGCCCCGACTAGCGGGATCTCTGAGACCCAGTACTTC CASSAPTSGISETQYF
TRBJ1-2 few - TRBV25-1 TGTGCCAGCAGTGAATGGGGCGACTATGGCTACACCTTC CASSEWGDYGYTF
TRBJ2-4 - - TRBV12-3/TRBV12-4 TGTGCCAGCAGCCCTACGGGTGGCTTTTTTGGGGCCAAAAACATTCAGTACTTC CASSPTGGFFGAKNIQYF
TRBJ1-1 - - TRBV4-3 TGCGCCAGCAGCCAGGGACACCTTAACACTGAAGCTTTCTTT CASSQGHLNTEAFF
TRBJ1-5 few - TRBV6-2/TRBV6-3 TGTGCCAGCAGTTACGAGATCCGACAGTTCAATCAGCCCCAGCATTTT CASSYEIRQFNQPQHF